This T cell receptor beta chain is from a study of response to subunit inactivated influenza vaccine. Findings and limits, study-wide: There was a suggestion from the authors that each seasonal influenza vaccination recruits few new T cells.

TCRdb re-called the RT-PCR reads through MiXCR, storing one row per CDR3 protein. The sample has some 300,000 distinct CDR3 sequences, roughly 22% seen once. For this clonotype: The antigen is undetermined.

The CDR3 extends over 13 amino acids. V dropped 6 bases and J dropped 10 bases, with 18 bases sitting between them. CDR1 is LGHNA and CDR2 is YNFKEQ in the germline V gene. The TCR sequence derives from a man aged 50-75 years who received an inactivated influenza vaccine. V usage is TRBV4-2 and J usage is TRBJ2-5; D may match TRBD1 or TRBD2 (5 bases each). The input for sequencing was PBMCs from blood, taken roughly 20 months after vaccination. The CDR3 here is CASRGDGAEYQYF. CDR3 coding DNA: TGTGCCAGCAGGGGCGACGGGGCGGAGTACCAGTACTTC.